Each of the 23 T cell receptor beta chains below was sequenced from the same sample in a study of tumor-infiltrating lymphocytes in localized non-small cell lung cancer. Assay: immunoSEQ multiplex PCR; the TCRdb copy retains only in-frame clones and omits some. The sample lists 24,000 or so clones; around 70% were seen once. The sample taken for sequencing was lung tumor tissue. These receptors all stem from a human donor with non-small cell lung cancer.

The chain combines TRBV19 with TRBJ2-1, with D unclear. This CDR3 is 13 amino acids long. Germline values: CDR1 LNHDA, CDR2 SQIVND (reference sequence). The germline V and J ends were trimmed by 7 bases and 8 bases, with 15 bases remaining between them. CDR3 sequence: CASTGDTIHEQFF. CDR3 DNA sequence: TGTGCCAGTACAGGAGACACCATCCATGAGCAGTTCTTC.

V gene TRBV5-1 combines with J gene TRBJ2-1; TRBD1 agrees at 7 bases. This CDR3 is built from 16 residues. Germline V gives CDR1 SGHRS, CDR2 YFSETQ. J was trimmed by 4 bases and V by 0 bases; bases with no gene match: 7. CDR3 sequence reads: CASSLGPTGTYNEQFF. The CDR3 nucleotides are TGCGCCAGCAGCTTGGGTCCGACAGGGACATACAATGAGCAGTTCTTC.

V usage is TRBV6-5 and J usage is TRBJ1-1; 7 bases align to TRBD1. Per germline, CDR1 MNHEY and CDR2 SVGAGI. CDR3 length equals 14 residues. Unmatched junction bases numbered 7, after V lost 4 bases and J lost 5 bases. Written as DNA, the CDR3 is TGTGCCAGCAGTTCCCTAACAGGGGATACTGAAGCTTTCTTT. Protein product: CASSSLTGDTEAFF.

The gene calls are TRBV5-6 and TRBJ2-7; D may be TRBD1 (5 bases). The CDR3 is 12 amino acids. The V end was cut by 0 bases, the J end by 5 bases, with 6 bases between. Germline V CDR1 and CDR2: SGHDT, YYEEEE. CDR3 bases: TGTGCCAGCAGCTTGGTAGGGGACGAGCAGTACTTC. Protein sequence: CASSLVGDEQYF. The full variable domain, completed using reference TRBV5-6 and TRBJ2-7, is DAGVTQSPTHLIKTRGQQVTLRCSPKSGHDTVSWYQQALGQGPQFIFQYYEEEERQRGNFPDRFSGHQFPNYSSELNVNALLLGDSALYLCASSLVGDEQYFGPGTRLTVT.

The chain employs TRBV7-6 and TRBJ1-2; D uncertain. Germline values: CDR1 SGHVS, CDR2 FNYEAQ. The V and J ends lost 1 base and 2 bases respectively, with 5 bases between them. The length of the CDR3 is 13 residues. The CDR3 DNA follows: TGTGCCAGCAGCTTAGAGGAGAACTATGGCTACACCTTC. This gives the protein CASSLEENYGYTF.

This clone was picked up a small number of times. The chain employs TRBV15 and TRBJ1-2; possibly TRBD1 for D (5 bases). Trimming pared 6 bases from V and 1 base from J, leaving 15 bases between. This CDR3 is 15 amino acids long. The germline CDR1 and CDR2 sequences are LNHNV and YYDKDF (reference sequence). In DNA form, the CDR3 reads TGTGCCACCAGGCTAGCAGGGTTGGATAACTATGGCTACACCTTC. This sequence encodes CATRLAGLDNYGYTF.

The chain has TRBV4-2 and TRBJ2-2; TRBD2 agrees at 9 bases. The V gene end was trimmed by 2 bases and the J gene end by 5 bases; junction bases not matched to a gene: 3. Germline V CDR1 and CDR2: LGHNA, YNFKEQ. This CDR3 spans 15 amino acids. The CDR3 DNA follows: TGTGCCAGCAGCCAAAGACTAGCGGAGACCGGGGAGCTGTTTTTT. It encodes CASSQRLAETGELFF.

This clone is classed as medium-sized. The chain is built from TRBV29-1 and TRBJ1-2; maybe TRBD1 (6 bases). V lost 7 bases, J lost 2 bases, and 14 bases lay in between. This CDR3 is built from 13 residues. The germline V gene encodes CDR1 SQVTM and CDR2 ANQGSEA. CDR3 amino acids: CSARQDSNYGYTF. DNA of the CDR3: TGCAGCGCCCGACAGGATTCCAACTATGGCTACACCTTC. Full variable domain (missing parts from reference TRBV29-1 and TRBJ1-2): SAVISQKPSRDICQRGTSLTIQCQVDSQVTMMFWYRQQPGQSLTLIATANQGSEATYESGFVIDKFPISRPNLTFSTLTVSNMSPEDSSIYLCSARQDSNYGYTFGSGTRLTVV.

J is TRBJ1-1 and V is TRBV29-1, with unresolved D. From germline, CDR1 is SQVTM and CDR2 ANQGSEA. This CDR3 region has 13 residues. Trimming removed 3 bases from V and 4 bases from J, with 12 bases in between. CDR3 nucleotide sequence: TGCAGCGTTGAGTCGAGATTGGGCACTGAAGCTTTCTTT. This codes for CSVESRLGTEAFF.

This clone was counted a single time. Written as DNA, the CDR3 is TGTGCCTGGAGTGTAGGGGGGCCGCAGCCCCAGCATTTT. This codes for CAWSVGGPQPQHF. The chain employs TRBV30 and TRBJ1-5, with D possibly matching TRBD1 (6 bases). The CDR3 is 13 residues long. V shed 0 bases and J shed 7 bases, with 10 bases lying between them. CDR1 is GTSNPN, CDR2 SVGIG, per germline (reference sequence). Using reference TRBV30 and TRBJ1-5 for the parts outside the CDR3, the full variable domain is SQTIHQWPATLVQPVGSPLSLECTVEGTSNPNLYWYRQAAGRGLQLLFYSVGIGQISSEVPQNLSASRPQDRQFILSSKKLLLSDSGFYLCAWSVGGPQPQHFGDGTRLSIL.

The rearrangement joins TRBV7-2 to TRBJ2-7; TRBD1 is a possible D gene (6 bases). This CDR3 has 15 residues. Germline V gene sequence: CDR1 SGHTA, CDR2 FQGNSA. Trimming cost V 0 bases and J 2 bases, with 11 bases left between them. The CDR3 bases are TGTGCCAGCAGCTTAGCGCGGACAGTAGCCTACGAGCAGTACTTC. This codes for CASSLARTVAYEQYF. Variable domain in full (rest from reference TRBV7-2 and TRBJ2-7): GAGVSQSPSNKVTEKGKDVELRCDPISGHTALYWYRQSLGQGLEFLIYFQGNSAPDKSGLPSDRFSAERTGGSVSTLTIQRTQQEDSAVYLCASSLARTVAYEQYFGPGTRLTVT.

This clone was seen more than once but under ten times. The chain joins TRBV4-2 to TRBJ1-2, with TRBD1 matching over 11 bases. V lost 2 bases to trimming and J lost 6 bases; unmatched junction nucleotides: 2. The CDR3 loop spans 14 amino acids. Germline V gene sequence: CDR1 LGHNA, CDR2 YNFKEQ. In nucleotides, the CDR3 is TGTGCCAGCAGCCAACGGGACAGGGGGGATGGCTACACCTTC. It encodes CASSQRDRGDGYTF.

The V gene is TRBV5-1, the J gene TRBJ2-3; the match to TRBD2 covers 11 bases. Losses at the gene ends were 4 bases for V and 3 bases for J; bases not matched to a gene: 7. This CDR3 is built from 16 residues. Per the germline V gene, CDR1 is SGHRS and CDR2 is YFSETQ. CDR3 amino acids: CASSRVTSGRTDTQYF. In nucleotides, the CDR3 is TGCGCCAGCAGCAGAGTAACTAGCGGGAGAACAGATACGCAGTATTTT.

The DNA of the CDR3 is TGTGCCAGCAGCGTAGCGGGAGCGGGAGAGCAGTTCTTC. Protein: CASSVAGAGEQFF. This chain uses TRBV9 with TRBJ2-1; 7 positions match TRBD2. The CDR3 sequence is 13 residues long. J was trimmed by 10 bases and V by 0 bases; bases with no gene match: 4. Germline V gives CDR1 SGDLS, CDR2 YYNGEE.

This rearrangement joins TRBV7-7 to TRBJ2-1, with D uncertain. Trimming took off 1 base at V and 7 bases at J, with 8 bases between the two ends. Looked up from germline, CDR1 is SSHAT and CDR2 is FNYEAQ (reference sequence). The CDR3 loop spans 13 amino acids. The CDR3 DNA reads as TGTGCCAGCAGCTTAGTGGTTGATAATGAGCAGTTCTTC. Its protein product is CASSLVVDNEQFF.

The chain couples TRBV30 to TRBJ1-1, with D possibly TRBD1 on 5 matching bases. The V gene's germline CDR1 is GTSNPN and CDR2 SVGIG (reference sequence). The CDR3 is 14 amino acids. The germline V and J ends were trimmed by 0 bases and 4 bases, with 12 bases remaining between them. The CDR3 sequence is CAWSVGVGVTEAFF. The CDR3 coding sequence is TGTGCCTGGAGTGTTGGGGTGGGGGTCACTGAAGCTTTCTTT.

V gene TRBV7-2 combines with J gene TRBJ2-7; D unclear. With 0 bases removed from V and 6 bases from J, the gap between germline ends came to 9 bases. Germline V gene data show CDR1 as SGHTA and CDR2 as FQGNSA. The length of the CDR3 is 13 residues. The CDR3 region is CASSLAGLGEQYF. The CDR3 nucleotides read TGTGCCAGCAGCTTAGCGGGATTGGGCGAGCAGTACTTC.

The chain has TRBV18 and TRBJ2-7, with 10 bases lining up with TRBD2. The CDR3 is 15 residues long. V gave up 4 bases and J gave up 3 bases; unmatched junction bases: 6. CDR1 is KGHSH and CDR2 is LQKENI in the germline V gene. The CDR3 coding sequence is TGTGCCAGCTCACTTAGCGGGAGGCCCGGCTACGAGCAGTACTTC. This gives the protein CASSLSGRPGYEQYF.

This chain connects TRBV6-5 to TRBJ2-3, with D perhaps matching TRBD1 (6 bases). The germline gives CDR1 MNHEY, CDR2 SVGAGI. V dropped 5 bases and J dropped 0 bases, with 12 bases sitting between them. This CDR3 is 15 amino acids long. DNA for the CDR3: TGTGCCAGCAGTCGGACAGCCTCAAGCACAGATACGCAGTATTTT. This encodes CASSRTASSTDTQYF.

The chain combines TRBV28 with TRBJ2-2, with 11 bases lining up with TRBD2. The germline gives CDR1 MDHEN, CDR2 SYDVKM. CDR3 length equals 16 residues. The junction had 8 bases not matched to a gene; V was cut back by 6 bases and J by 5 bases. The CDR3 bases are TGTGCCAGCAGACGACTAGCGGGATCGGGAACCGGGGAGCTGTTTTTT. Its protein product is CASRRLAGSGTGELFF.

This chain joins TRBV28 and TRBJ2-7; D is unclear. The CDR3 has 14 amino acids. With 2 bases removed from V and 3 bases from J, the gap between germline ends came to 11 bases. Germline V gives CDR1 MDHEN, CDR2 SYDVKM. CDR3 region: CASSLVGLNYEQYF. CDR3 nucleotide sequence: TGTGCCAGCAGTTTAGTAGGGCTGAACTACGAGCAGTACTTC.

This chain links TRBV4-2 with TRBJ2-1; D is unclear. The CDR3 extends over 16 amino acids. Germline V gene data show CDR1 as LGHNA and CDR2 as YNFKEQ. Between the trimmed V and J ends, which lost 0 bases and 2 bases, there was a span of 11 bases. CDR3 sequence: CASSQDGSAPYNEQFF. In DNA form, the CDR3 reads TGTGCCAGCAGCCAAGATGGATCGGCGCCCTACAATGAGCAGTTCTTC.

The chain joins TRBV9 to TRBJ2-7; D is unclear. Germline V gene lookup returns CDR1 SGDLS and CDR2 YYNGEE. Trimming removed 0 bases at V and 0 bases at J, with 10 bases between. This CDR3 is built from 15 residues. DNA of the CDR3: TGTGCCAGCAGCGTAGGAGGTATAAGCTCCTACGAGCAGTACTTC. It codes for CASSVGGISSYEQYF.